Listed below are T cell receptor beta chains from one sample, sequenced in a study of CD8+ T cells in alopecia areata. Profiled with immunoSEQ multiplex PCR; TCRdb holds only in-frame clones, not every one. The sample lists around 300,000 clones; roughly 63% were seen once. This material consisted of CD4+ T cells sorted from blood, taken at week 52, from a patient treated with tofacitinib. These receptors were collected from a human donor with alopecia areata. Each CDR3 is given with its conserved first and last residue. A D gene is named only where the DNA matches it firmly. Size tells how often a clone was seen (once, few, many) or the class of an expanded clone, and some rows leave it out.

D,size,J,length,V,DNA,CDR3
NA,few,TRBJ1-2,13,TRBV30,TGTGCCCGCTGGAGGGATTCTAACTATGGATACACCTTC,CARWRDSNYGYTF
NA,once,TRBJ1-2,14,TRBV30,TGTGCCTGGAGTGGACGGCCAATAAACTATGGCTACACCTTC,CAWSGRPINYGYTF
NA,NA,TRBJ2-5,14,TRBV9,TGTGCCAGCAGCGTAGGGCGTCGGGACGAGACCCAGTACTTC,CASSVGRRDETQYF
TRBD2,NA,TRBJ2-5,15,TRBV5-6,TGTGCCAGCAGCTTGGCTGGTTGGGAGGGAGAGACCCAGTACTTC,CASSLAGWEGETQYF
TRBD2,NA,TRBJ2-5,18,TRBV10-3,TGTGCCATCAGACCGGGACTAGCCTCAATGGCTATTCAAGAGACCCAGTACTTC,CAIRPGLASMAIQETQYF
NA,NA,TRBJ2-5,14,TRBV5-1,TGCGCCAGCAGCAACCTTAGCGGTAAAGAGACCCAGTACTTC,CASSNLSGKETQYF
TRBD2,NA,TRBJ2-5,16,TRBV5-4,TGTGCCAGCAGCTCCCGGACTAGCGGGGGGCGGGAGACCCAGTACTTC,CASSSRTSGGRETQYF
NA,NA,TRBJ2-5,12,TRBV29-1,TGCAGCGTTGAGGGGTCTGTGGAGACCCAGTACTTC,CSVEGSVETQYF
TRBD2,few,TRBJ2-1,13,TRBV19,TGTGCCAGTCAGAGCGGGGGGAGAAATGAGCAGTTCTTC,CASQSGGRNEQFF
TRBD1,NA,TRBJ1-2,14,TRBV30,TGTGCCTGGAGCGGACAGGGGATAAACTATGGCTACACCTTC,CAWSGQGINYGYTF
NA,few,TRBJ2-5,11,TRBV18,TGTGCCAGCTCACCTAAAGAGACCCAGTACTTC,CASSPKETQYF
NA,few,TRBJ2-1,17,TRBV30,TGTGCCTGGAGTGTAAGGGCTCAGGCAGGCTCCTACAATGAGCAGTTCTTC,CAWSVRAQAGSYNEQFF
TRBD2,NA,TRBJ2-5,14,TRBV11-2,TGTGCCAGCAGCTTGCGGGGGGGCCAAGAGACCCAGTACTTC,CASSLRGGQETQYF
NA,NA,TRBJ1-1,13,TRBV6-6,TGTGCCAGCATTCTGACCCTGAACACTGAAGCTTTCTTT,CASILTLNTEAFF
NA,NA,TRBJ2-3,14,TRBV19,TGTGCCAGTAGTATGACAGGTAGCACAGATACGCAGTATTTT,CASSMTGSTDTQYF
NA,NA,TRBJ1-1,13,TRBV29-1,TGCAGCGCCTTATCAGGGACGAACACTGAAGCTTTCTTT,CSALSGTNTEAFF
NA,NA,TRBJ2-2,14,TRBV4-3,TGCGCCAGCAGTCTCCGGCCGGTCGCCGGGGAGCTGTTTTTT,CASSLRPVAGELFF
TRBD1,NA,TRBJ2-5,15,TRBV5-1,TGCGCCAGCAGCAACCGGGACAGGGGTGGCGAGACCCAGTACTTC,CASSNRDRGGETQYF
NA,few,TRBJ2-1,13,TRBV7-2,TGTGCCAGCAGCCAAAACAGGGACAATGAGCAGTTCTTC,CASSQNRDNEQFF
NA,NA,TRBJ1-2,11,TRBV6-6,TGTGCCAGCACTTTGGGTGCTGGCTACACCTTC,CASTLGAGYTF
TRBD2,once,TRBJ2-3,15,TRBV7-2,TGTGCCAGCAGCTCCCCATTTGGGGGGGAGGCTACGCAGTATTTT,CASSSPFGGEATQYF
TRBD1,NA,TRBJ1-1,15,TRBV5-1,TGCGCCAGCAGCCCTCGGACAGGGGCGGCCACTGAAGCTTTCTTT,CASSPRTGAATEAFF
TRBD2,NA,TRBJ2-5,15,TRBV7-3,TGTGCCAGCAGCCTAAGCGGGGGCTGGGAGGAGACCCAGTACTTC,CASSLSGGWEETQYF
NA,once,TRBJ2-7,13,TRBV2,TGTGCCAGCAGTCCTGAGAGGGCCTACGAGCAGTACTTC,CASSPERAYEQYF
NA,NA,TRBJ1-6,13,TRBV27,TGTGCCAGCAGTCCCCTCGGCGATTCACCCCTCCACTTT,CASSPLGDSPLHF
NA,NA,TRBJ1-1,15,TRBV5-1,TGCGCCAGCAGCGTTACCACTTCGGCGGGCACTGAAGCTTTCTTT,CASSVTTSAGTEAFF
NA,NA,TRBJ2-2,12,TRBV7-3,TGTGCCAGCAGCCCCGACAGCGGGGAGCTGTTTTTT,CASSPDSGELFF
TRBD1,few,TRBJ1-5,13,TRBV29-1,TGCAGCGTTGCAGGGGGCGCCGGTCAGCCCCAGCATTTT,CSVAGGAGQPQHF
TRBD2,few,TRBJ2-7,13,TRBV6-5,TGTGCCAGCGCTCAAGTGGGAGGGTACGAGCAGTACTTC,CASAQVGGYEQYF
NA,NA,TRBJ1-3,17,TRBV7-2,TGTGCCAGCAGCTTAGCTACAGCTGGGAGCTCTGGAAACACCATATATTTT,CASSLATAGSSGNTIYF
NA,NA,TRBJ2-3,15,TRBV9,TGTGCCAGCAGCGTACAGGACTTCAGCACAGATACGCAGTATTTT,CASSVQDFSTDTQYF
TRBD1,NA,TRBJ1-4,14,TRBV6-5,TGTGCCAGCAGTCCGGGACAGGCGAATGAAAAACTGTTTTTT,CASSPGQANEKLFF
TRBD1,NA,TRBJ1-1,15,TRBV29-1,TGCAGCGTTGACTCCTTGACAGGGACGAACACTGAAGCTTTCTTT,CSVDSLTGTNTEAFF
TRBD2,NA,TRBJ2-7,15,TRBV7-2,TGTGCCAGCAGCCAGCCGGGACTAAAGACCTACGAGCAGTACTTC,CASSQPGLKTYEQYF
NA,NA,TRBJ2-2,15,TRBV6-1,TGTGCCAGCAGTGAATTGTTTGGGAGCGCCGGGGAGCTGTTTTTT,CASSELFGSAGELFF
NA,NA,TRBJ2-5,13,TRBV7-8,TGTGCCAGCAGCTTCGGGGGGCGGGAGACCCAGTACTTC,CASSFGGRETQYF
NA,NA,TRBJ1-2,12,TRBV29-1,TGCAGCGTTGGTGCACCCATCTATGGCTACACCTTC,CSVGAPIYGYTF